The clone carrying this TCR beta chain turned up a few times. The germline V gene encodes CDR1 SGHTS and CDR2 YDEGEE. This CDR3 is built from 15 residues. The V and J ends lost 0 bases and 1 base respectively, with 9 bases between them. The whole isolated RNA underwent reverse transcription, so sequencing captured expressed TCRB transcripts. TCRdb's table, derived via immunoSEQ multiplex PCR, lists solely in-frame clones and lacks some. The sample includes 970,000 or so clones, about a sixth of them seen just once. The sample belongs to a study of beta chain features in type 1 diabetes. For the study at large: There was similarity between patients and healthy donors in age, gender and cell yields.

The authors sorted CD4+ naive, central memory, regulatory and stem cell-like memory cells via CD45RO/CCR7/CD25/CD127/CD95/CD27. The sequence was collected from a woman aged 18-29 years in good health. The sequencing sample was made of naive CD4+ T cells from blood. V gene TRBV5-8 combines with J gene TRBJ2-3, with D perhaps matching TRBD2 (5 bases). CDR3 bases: TGTGCCAGCAGCTTGGTTAGCGTTGGCACAGATACGCAGTATTTT. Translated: CASSLVSVGTDTQYF.